A selection of T cell receptor beta chains follows, all from one sample in a study of regulatory T cells in long-lasting Graves disease. A single record per CDR3 protein comes from TCRdb applying MiXCR to the multiplex PCR reads. The sample gives 400,000 to 450,000 distinct CDR3 sequences, roughly a quarter of which show up once; roughly 28% is in the top ten. This specimen consisted of peripheral blood mononuclear cells (PBMCs), obtained when the disease was refractory, from a patient treated with antithyroid drugs. Source of these receptors: a female donor with Graves disease. Both conserved end residues are part of each CDR3. The D gene is left open where the match is weak. Some rows have no size entry. The others give once, few or many, or a class for an expanded clone.

cdr3_aa cdr3_nt clone_size v_call d_call j_call
CSARYPGPSEQYF TGCAGTGCTAGATACCCGGGCCCCTCTGAGCAGTACTTC few TRBV20-1 . TRBJ2-7
CASSYTGSYEQYF TGCGCCAGCAGCTATACAGGGTCCTACGAGCAGTACTTC many TRBV5-1 . TRBJ2-7
CASAGISWGGTILAYNEQFF TGTGCCAGCGCGGGAATTTCCTGGGGCGGGACAATACTAGCCTACAATGAGCAGTTCTTC . TRBV7-9 . TRBJ2-1
CASSLGLRVAKNIQYF TGTGCCAGCAGCTTGGGGTTGAGGGTGGCCAAAAACATTCAGTACTTC many TRBV7-2 . TRBJ2-4
CASSREWTGGNTEAFF TGCGCCAGCAGCCGAGAATGGACAGGGGGCAACACTGAAGCTTTCTTT many TRBV5-1 TRBD1 TRBJ1-1
CASSSVPGLMNTEAFF TGTGCCAGCAGTTCGGTTCCAGGGCTAATGAACACTGAAGCTTTCTTT many TRBV12-3/TRBV12-4 . TRBJ1-1
CASRTGQGAATDTQYF TGTGCCAGCAGGACAGGACAGGGGGCGGCCACAGATACGCAGTATTTT . TRBV2 TRBD1 TRBJ2-3
CSVARGNGYTF TGCAGCGTGGCTCGGGGGAATGGCTACACCTTC . TRBV29-1 . TRBJ1-2
CSVLLMGQETQYF TGCAGCGTTCTGTTAATGGGGCAAGAGACCCAGTACTTC . TRBV29-1 . TRBJ2-5
CASREGQMGSGANVLTF TGTGCCAGCAGGGAGGGACAAATGGGGTCTGGGGCCAACGTCCTGACTTTC many TRBV28 . TRBJ2-6
CAWRGQGYLEQYF TGTGCCTGGAGAGGACAGGGCTACCTCGAGCAGTACTTC . TRBV30 TRBD1 TRBJ2-7
CAWGTAGNTIYF TGTGCCTGGGGGACAGCTGGAAACACCATATATTTT . TRBV30 TRBD1 TRBJ1-3
CAWQDQGHQPQHF TGTGCCTGGCAAGATCAGGGACATCAGCCCCAGCATTTT many TRBV30 . TRBJ1-5
CASSYRAGRTGELFF TGTGCCAGCAGTTACAGGGCTGGGCGTACCGGGGAGCTGTTTTTT few TRBV6-5 . TRBJ2-2
CASRQGGFAEAFF TGTGCCAGCAGACAAGGGGGCTTTGCTGAAGCTTTCTTT many TRBV3-1 TRBD1 TRBJ1-1
CATSEKTVDGYTF TGTGCCACCAGTGAGAAGACAGTCGATGGCTACACCTTC few TRBV24-1 . TRBJ1-2
CASIHSGQETQYF TGTGCCAGCATTCATAGCGGTCAAGAGACCCAGTACTTC many TRBV11-2 . TRBJ2-5
CASSFARKRETQYF TGTGCCAGCAGTTTCGCGCGGAAGCGGGAGACCCAGTACTTC few TRBV27 . TRBJ2-5
CASSDRDRVTETQYF TGTGCCAGCAGTGACCGGGACAGGGTCACCGAGACCCAGTACTTC few TRBV6-1 TRBD1 TRBJ2-5
CASSPGFGAGGSEQYF TGTGCCAGCAGTCCAGGGTTCGGGGCGGGAGGAAGCGAGCAGTACTTC . TRBV28 TRBD2 TRBJ2-7
CASSFGTGFAGRKTEAFF TGTGCCAGCAGCTTCGGTACAGGGTTTGCTGGAAGGAAGACTGAAGCTTTCTTT many TRBV11-2 . TRBJ1-1
CASSNGLAGEQYF TGTGCCAGCAGCAACGGACTAGCTGGCGAGCAGTACTTC few TRBV11-2 TRBD2 TRBJ2-7
CASSSNPGPSLDTEAFF TGTGCCAGCAGCTCAAACCCGGGACCGTCCTTGGACACTGAAGCTTTCTTT . TRBV5-5 . TRBJ1-1
CACREATEAFF TGTGCCTGCAGGGAGGCCACTGAAGCTTTCTTT few TRBV19 . TRBJ1-1
CATMTGYRYGYTF TGTGCCACCATGACAGGGTATCGCTATGGCTACACCTTC many TRBV2 TRBD1 TRBJ1-2
CASSLPGSPGGELFF TGTGCCAGCAGCTTACCGGGGTCCCCAGGCGGGGAGCTGTTTTTT . TRBV7-3 . TRBJ2-2
CASSRTWDRANYGYTF TGCGCCAGCAGCCGCACGTGGGACAGGGCCAACTATGGCTACACCTTC few TRBV5-1 TRBD1 TRBJ1-2
CASSLQDQPQHF TGTGCCAGCAGCTTACAGGATCAGCCCCAGCATTTT few TRBV7-8 . TRBJ1-5
CASTESYEQYF TGTGCCAGCACAGAATCCTACGAGCAGTACTTC . TRBV6-1 . TRBJ2-7
CASLSGQGNYGYTF TGTGCCAGCTTATCGGGACAGGGGAACTATGGCTACACCTTC many TRBV2 TRBD1 TRBJ1-2
CASSNGQGWGYEQYF TGCGCCAGCAGCAACGGACAGGGCTGGGGCTACGAGCAGTACTTC . TRBV5-1 TRBD1 TRBJ2-7
CASSPLAGGGGTQYF TGTGCCAGCAGCCCGCTAGCGGGAGGTGGCGGGACCCAGTACTTC . TRBV7-3 TRBD2 TRBJ2-5
CASTNLTGTGGGYGYTF TGTGCCAGCACCAACCTGACCGGGACAGGGGGCGGCTATGGCTACACCTTC . TRBV28 TRBD1 TRBJ1-2
CASSSPLGMADEQYF TGTGCCAGCAGTTCCCCCCTGGGTATGGCGGACGAGCAGTACTTC . TRBV28 . TRBJ2-7
CSAPDGGAYEQYF TGCAGTGCTCCGGATGGAGGGGCCTACGAGCAGTACTTC . TRBV20-1 . TRBJ2-7
CAISESTGGNYGYTF TGTGCCATCAGTGAGTCGACAGGGGGTAACTATGGCTACACCTTC many TRBV10-3 TRBD1 TRBJ1-2
CASRKEPTVNTEAFF TGCGCCAGCAGGAAGGAGCCGACCGTGAACACTGAAGCTTTCTTT few TRBV4-1 . TRBJ1-1
CASSVSGLAGNYEQYF TGTGCCAGCAGCGTCTCGGGACTAGCGGGAAACTACGAGCAGTACTTC . TRBV6-1 TRBD2 TRBJ2-7
CASSLGRAIYGYTF TGTGCCAGCAGCTTAGGTCGAGCGATCTATGGCTACACCTTC many TRBV13 . TRBJ1-2
CASSYAPGRGNTIYF TGTGCCAGCAGTTACGCCCCCGGACGAGGAAACACCATATATTTT . TRBV6-5 . TRBJ1-3
CASSLNHRSEAFF TGTGCCAGCAGCTTGAACCACCGCAGTGAAGCTTTCTTT few TRBV5-4 . TRBJ1-1
CASSSSPINEQFF TGTGCCAGCAGCAGCTCGCCGATTAATGAGCAGTTCTTC . TRBV7-2 . TRBJ2-1
CASGRHTEAFF TGTGCCAGTGGGAGGCACACTGAAGCTTTCTTT many TRBV12-3/TRBV12-4 . TRBJ1-1
CASSATRGGGYTF TGTGCCAGCAGTGCCACACGTGGGGGCGGCTACACCTTC many TRBV27 . TRBJ1-2
CASSLYGPNQPQHF TGTGCCAGCAGTTTATACGGGCCCAATCAGCCCCAGCATTTT . TRBV27 . TRBJ1-5
CASSPPRTGKEETQYF TGTGCCAGCAGTCCCCCCCGGACAGGGAAAGAAGAGACCCAGTACTTC many TRBV28 TRBD1 TRBJ2-5
CASSLVGRGKSTEAFF TGTGCCAGCAGCTTAGTTGGCAGGGGTAAAAGTACTGAAGCTTTCTTT many TRBV7-8 . TRBJ1-1
CASSYSRLERGTYEQYF TGTGCCAGCAGTTACTCAAGGCTTGAGCGGGGAACCTACGAGCAGTACTTC few TRBV6-2/TRBV6-3 TRBD2 TRBJ2-7
CASSRTSLSYEQYF TGTGCCAGCAGCCGGACTAGTTTGTCCTACGAGCAGTACTTC few TRBV7-9 TRBD2 TRBJ2-7
CASSLMALEGRLNTEAFF TGTGCCAGCAGCCTAATGGCCCTTGAGGGGCGCCTGAACACTGAAGCTTTCTTT . TRBV12-3/TRBV12-4 . TRBJ1-1
CASSYSAIYEQYF TGTGCCAGCAGTTACTCGGCGATCTACGAGCAGTACTTC . TRBV6-5 . TRBJ2-7
CSARLDEQFF TGCAGTGCTAGACTAGACGAGCAGTTCTTC few TRBV20-1 . TRBJ2-1
CASSYLAGGITDTQYF TGTGCCAGCAGTTACCTAGCGGGAGGCATCACAGATACGCAGTATTTT many TRBV6-2/TRBV6-3 TRBD2 TRBJ2-3
CAISETTNQPQHF TGTGCCATCAGTGAGACGACTAATCAGCCCCAGCATTTT . TRBV10-3 . TRBJ1-5
CASSENGAFANQPQHF TGTGCCAGCAGTGAAAATGGGGCCTTCGCAAATCAGCCCCAGCATTTT many TRBV2 . TRBJ1-5
CATSDFGWDSSDTQYF TGTGCCACCAGTGATTTCGGTTGGGACAGCTCCGATACGCAGTATTTT many TRBV24-1 TRBD1 TRBJ2-3
CASSFRPSGYQETQYF TGTGCCAGCAGCTTTCGGCCCAGCGGATACCAAGAGACCCAGTACTTC many TRBV11-2 . TRBJ2-5